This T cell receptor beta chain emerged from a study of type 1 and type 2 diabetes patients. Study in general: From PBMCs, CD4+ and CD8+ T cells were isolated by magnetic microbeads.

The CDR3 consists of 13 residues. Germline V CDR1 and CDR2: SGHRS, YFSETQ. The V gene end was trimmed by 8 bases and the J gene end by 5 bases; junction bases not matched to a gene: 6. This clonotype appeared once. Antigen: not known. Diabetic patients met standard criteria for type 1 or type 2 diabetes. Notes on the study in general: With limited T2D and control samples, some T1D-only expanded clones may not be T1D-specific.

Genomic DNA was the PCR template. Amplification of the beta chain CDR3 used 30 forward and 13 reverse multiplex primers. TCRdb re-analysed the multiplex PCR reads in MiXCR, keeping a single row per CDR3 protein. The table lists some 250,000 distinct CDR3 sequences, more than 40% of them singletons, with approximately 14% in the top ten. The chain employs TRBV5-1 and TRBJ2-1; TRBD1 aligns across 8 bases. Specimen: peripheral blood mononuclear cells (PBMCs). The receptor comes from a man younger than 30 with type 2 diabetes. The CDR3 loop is CASGTGTNNEQFF. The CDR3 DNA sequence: TGCGCCAGTGGGACAGGTACCAACAATGAGCAGTTCTTC.